What follows describes a single T cell receptor (beta chain). The data belong to a study of blood T cell repertoires in COVID-19. Study overall: Sample material is recorded as cDNA or gDNA derived from T cells, B-cell-depleted T cells, or PBMCs.

Trimming removed 5 bases from V and 1 base from J, with 9 bases in between. The CDR3 length is 14 residues. Germline V CDR1 and CDR2: LGHDT, YNNKEL (reference sequence). Clones were read by immunoSEQ multiplex PCR, and TCRdb kept only the in-frame ones, dropping some. The table has over 250,000 clones, more than 80% seen once. The sequence came from a woman between 45 and 60 years old with COVID-19, enrolled during active disease. The sample comprised peripheral blood. The rearrangement links TRBV3-1 (or the pseudogene TRBV3-2) to TRBJ1-5; D perhaps matches TRBD1 (5 bases). The DNA for the CDR3 is TGTGCCAGCAGCGCTCGACAGAGCAATCAGCCCCAGCATTTT. Protein sequence: CASSARQSNQPQHF.